There are many counts of the clone carrying this T cell receptor (beta chain). Its specificity is unknown. This specimen belongs to a study of tumor-infiltrating lymphocytes in primary liver carcinoma. Across the study: Tumors were staged T1-T3 N0M0 and measured 4.2 to 10 cm across.

Broader study findings: Tumors had a top-250-clone fraction that was significantly higher than blood (p = 0.039). Bulk, unsorted sampling meant CD4+ and CD8+ repertoires went uncompared.

CDR3 length: 15 amino acids. V lost 0 bases, J lost 7 bases, and 16 bases lay in between. Germline CDR1 is SGHAT and CDR2 is FQNNGV. RNA was extracted from whole blood without cell sorting, alongside germline DNA. With around 500 ng total RNA as template and a constant-region primer, TCR beta cDNA was made. It was through three nested multiplex PCR rounds of slightly modified ARM-PCR that TCR beta libraries arose. Researchers ran the first two PCR rounds for approximately 10 cycles each with TRBV1-TRBV30 forward primers and a C-beta reverse primer. Each CDR3 protein is one row after TCRdb ran MiXCR on the multiplex PCR reads. The sample includes some 190,000 distinct CDR3 sequences, 50% to 75% of them seen just once.

The rearrangement joins TRBV11-2 to TRBJ2-7; D unclear. The TCR comes from a man aged 35 to 55 with primary liver carcinoma and hepatitis B virus infection. The sample consisted of peripheral blood. The CDR3 region has the DNA TGTGCCAGCAGCTTAGATTCCGTCCGGTATCGGGAGCAGTACTTC. As protein: CASSLDSVRYREQYF.